Following are 6 T cell receptor beta chains from one sample sequenced in a study of blood T cell repertoires in COVID-19. Clones were sequenced by immunoSEQ multiplex PCR, and TCRdb holds only the in-frame ones, with some missing. Among around 280,000 clones, around 87% were seen once, and the ten largest hold around 2.1%. The sample taken for sequencing was peripheral blood. The receptor source for this set is a woman aged 30 to 39 who had recovered from COVID-19.

V is TRBV21-1 and J is TRBJ2-5; the table's D call TRBD2 went unverified against the DNA. TRBV21-1 is designated a pseudogene. This CDR3 is built from 16 residues. The CDR3 coding sequence is TGTGCCACCCCAGACATCCGGACTAGCGGGGGGAAGACCCAGTACTTC. Amino acids: CATPDIRTSGGKTQYF.

As to this clone: In the same sample, other DNA sequences code for this CDR3. The gene calls are TRBV6-2 or TRBV6-3 and TRBJ2-1; 11 bases line up with TRBD2. The germline gives CDR1 MNHEY, CDR2 SVGEGT. This CDR3 has 17 residues. After removal of 5 bases from V and 7 bases from J, the junction contained 13 bases not matched to a gene. In nucleotides, the CDR3 is TGTGCCAGCAGTACGCCCCTACTAGCGGGAGTTGGAAATGAGCAGTTCTTC. This translates into CASSTPLLAGVGNEQFF.

The V gene is TRBV6-2 or TRBV6-3, the J gene TRBJ2-7; 7 nucleotides match TRBD2. V shed 4 bases, J shed 2 bases, and the junction held 11 bases outside the gene matches. CDR1 MNHEY and CDR2 SVGEGT come from the germline V gene. The CDR3 covers 16 residues. The CDR3 spells CASSSDRSGGTYEQYF. CDR3 bases: TGTGCCAGCAGTTCCGATCGTTCGGGGGGAACCTACGAGCAGTACTTC.

The chain links TRBV21-1 to TRBJ2-7; TRBD1, as called in the table, went unchecked against the DNA. TRBV21-1 is deemed a pseudogene. This CDR3 spans 17 amino acids. The CDR3 loop reads CASSTTIRDSDSYEQYF. CDR3 nucleotide sequence: TGTGCCAGCAGCACCACTATCCGGGACAGTGATTCCTACGAGCAGTACTTC.

The V and J genes are TRBV7-2 and TRBJ2-7; TRBD2 matches at 9 bases. V lost 1 base, J lost 2 bases, and 6 bases stayed unmatched. CDR3 length: 16 residues. In germline, CDR1 is SGHTA, CDR2 FQGNSA. The CDR3 sequence is CASSLVASGAPYEQYF. CDR3 nucleotides: TGTGCCAGCAGCTTAGTGGCTAGCGGGGCCCCCTACGAGCAGTACTTC.

The J gene is TRBJ2-7, the V gene TRBV7-9; 8 bases match TRBD1. V shed 4 bases and J 7 bases; nucleotides not matched to a gene: 9. Germline V lookup: CDR1 SEHNR, CDR2 FQNEAQ (reference sequence). The CDR3 has 14 amino acids. In nucleotides, the CDR3 is TGTGCCAGCAGCTACGGACAGGGCGTGGGGGAGCAGTACTTC. It codes for CASSYGQGVGEQYF.